The next 19 T cell receptor beta chains were all read from a single sample in a study of CD8+ T cells in alopecia areata. Following extraction, RNA underwent reverse transcription to cDNA, which served as the sequencing template. The data were produced by immunoSEQ multiplex PCR, yet TCRdb's version contains in-frame clones alone and is incomplete. The table records 110,000 or so clones, roughly 68% of them present only once. The sequencing sample was made of CD4+ T cells sorted from blood. The receptor source for this set is a human donor in good health.

The J gene is TRBJ1-2, the V gene TRBV6-5, with D uncertain. The CDR3 contains 13 residues. The germline V gene has CDR1 MNHEY and CDR2 SVGAGI. The germline V and J ends were trimmed by 2 bases and 3 bases, with 7 bases remaining between them. CDR3 coding DNA: TGTGCCAGCAGTTACGTCGGAGACTATGGCTACACCTTC. Translated: CASSYVGDYGYTF.

The chain carries TRBV6-5 and TRBJ2-3, with 8 bases that match TRBD2. CDR3 length equals 16 residues. Germline loops: CDR1 MNHEY, CDR2 SVGAGI. The V segment lost 0 bases and the J segment 4 bases; nucleotides outside the gene matches: 6. The CDR3 bases are TGTGCCAGCAGTTACTCGGGAGCGGGGGTTCCAGATACGCAGTATTTT. Encoded protein: CASSYSGAGVPDTQYF.

The chain is built from TRBV4-2 and TRBJ2-7; weak D call: TRBD2 (5 bases). This CDR3 comprises 14 residues. V shed 2 bases and J shed 0 bases, with 8 bases lying between them. Looked up from germline, CDR1 is LGHNA and CDR2 is YNFKEQ. CDR3 residues: CASSQPGSSYEQYF. The DNA for the CDR3 is TGTGCCAGCAGCCAACCGGGGTCCTCCTACGAGCAGTACTTC.

This chain uses TRBV5-1 with TRBJ1-1, with D uncertain. Trimming stripped 3 bases from V and 5 bases from J, with 14 bases between. The CDR3 length is 14 residues. From germline, CDR1 is SGHRS and CDR2 YFSETQ. The CDR3 DNA is TGCGCCAGCAGCTCGACATCCCCGGGAACTGAAGCTTTCTTT. This encodes CASSSTSPGTEAFF.

This clone was counted between two and nine times. The V and J genes are TRBV14 and TRBJ2-5, with D perhaps TRBD2 (6 bases). Looked up from germline, CDR1 is SGHDN and CDR2 is FVKESK. V was cut by 6 bases and J by 6 bases, with 17 bases left in between. The CDR3 runs to 14 residues. The chain's CDR3 is CASSPLTSLKTQYF. The CDR3 DNA reads TGTGCCAGCAGTCCTTTAACTAGCCTGAAGACCCAGTACTTC.

The chain joins TRBV29-1 to TRBJ1-1; 9 nucleotides agree with TRBD1. V lost 6 bases and J lost 3; bases outside the gene matches: 5. Germline-derived CDR1 and CDR2 are SQVTM and ANQGSEA. This CDR3 is 13 amino acids long. The chain's CDR3 is CSVGQGRDTEAFF. The CDR3 DNA reads as TGCAGCGTCGGACAGGGGCGAGACACTGAAGCTTTCTTT.

The chain uses TRBV11-2 and TRBJ2-7; D perhaps matches TRBD2 (6 bases). CDR3 size: 16 residues. Germline values: CDR1 SGHAT, CDR2 FQNNGV. V gave up 2 bases and J gave up 0 bases, with 14 bases separating them. The CDR3 bases are TGTGCCAGCAGCTTATCCGATCGGGGGACCTCCTACGAGCAGTACTTC. Residues: CASSLSDRGTSYEQYF.

The chain recombines TRBV6-1 with TRBJ1-1; D gene unclear. The length of the CDR3 is 14 residues. Germline CDR1 and CDR2: MNHNS and SASEGT. The V end was cut by 4 bases, the J end by 7 bases, with 16 bases between. This chain's CDR3 is CASSGAPPPLEAFF. The CDR3, as DNA: TGTGCCAGCAGTGGGGCACCCCCACCCCTTGAAGCTTTCTTT.

The V call is TRBV23-1, the J call TRBJ2-7; the match to TRBD1 covers 7 bases. TRBV23-1 is an ORF, with its function uncertain. This CDR3 has 13 amino acids. V dropped 7 bases and J dropped 1; count of bases not matched to a gene: 4. The CDR3 region is CASTRDSSYEQYF. DNA of the CDR3: TGCGCCAGCACCCGGGACAGTTCCTACGAGCAGTACTTC.

This chain joins TRBV9 and TRBJ1-6; D possibly corresponds to TRBD1 (5 bases). This CDR3 has 14 residues. The germline V gene has CDR1 SGDLS and CDR2 YYNGEE. Between the trimmed V and J ends, which lost 0 bases and 10 bases, there was a span of 11 bases. CDR3 residues: CASSVEQRDSPLHF. CDR3 in DNA: TGTGCCAGCAGCGTAGAGCAGCGGGACTCACCCCTCCACTTT. Based on the CDR3 plus reference TRBV9 and TRBJ1-6, the full variable domain is DSGVTQTPKHLITATGQRVTLRCSPRSGDLSVYWYQQSLDQGLQFLIQYYNGEERAKGNILERFSAQQFPDLHSELNLSSLELGDSALYFCASSVEQRDSPLHFGNGTRLTVT.

V and J are TRBV30 and TRBJ1-1, with D possibly TRBD1 on 6 matching bases. V dropped 2 bases and J dropped 4 bases, with 11 bases sitting between them. The length of the CDR3 is 13 residues. Germline CDR1 GTSNPN, CDR2 SVGIG (reference sequence). The CDR3 DNA follows: TGTGCCTGGAGTACATCGACAGGCACTGAAGCTTTCTTT. It yields the protein CAWSTSTGTEAFF.

The sample holds a few counts of this clone. V is TRBV29-1 and J is TRBJ2-7; 8 nucleotides line up with TRBD2. Germline assignment: CDR1 SQVTM and CDR2 ANQGSEA. Trimming took 7 bases from V and 7 from J; bases not matched to a gene: 12. CDR3 length: 13 amino acids. The CDR3 coding sequence is TGCAGCGGGAGCGGGGGCCAACCTAGGGAGCAGTACTTC. It codes for CSGSGGQPREQYF.

V and J are TRBV29-1 and TRBJ1-1, with 10 bases identical to TRBD1. The CDR3 extends over 14 amino acids. The trim removed 6 bases at V and 4 bases at J, leaving 8 bases unmatched. CDR1 SQVTM and CDR2 ANQGSEA come from the germline V gene. Here the CDR3 DNA reads TGCAGCGTGACGGGACAGGGGAAGCGCACTGAAGCTTTCTTT. Amino acids: CSVTGQGKRTEAFF. The full variable domain, rest sourced from reference TRBV29-1 and TRBJ1-1, is SAVISQKPSRDICQRGTSLTIQCQVDSQVTMMFWYRQQPGQSLTLIATANQGSEATYESGFVIDKFPISRPNLTFSTLTVSNMSPEDSSIYLCSVTGQGKRTEAFFGQGTRLTVV.

As DNA, the CDR3 is TGCAGCACCACCCAGGGGGCGCGCACTGAAGCTTTCTTT. Encoded protein: CSTTQGARTEAFF. The chain has TRBV29-1 and TRBJ1-1, with TRBD1 identical over 8 bases. Looked up from germline, CDR1 is SQVTM and CDR2 is ANQGSEA. This CDR3 spans 13 amino acids. V lost 8 bases to trimming and J lost 4 bases; unmatched junction nucleotides: 9.

The chain recombines TRBV19 with TRBJ2-4; D perhaps matches TRBD1 (6 bases). The germline CDR1 and CDR2 sequences are LNHDA and SQIVND (reference sequence). This CDR3 contains 16 residues. V lost 6 bases, J lost 0 bases, and 15 bases lay in between. CDR3: CASRTGTNKAKNIQYF. CDR3 DNA: TGTGCCAGTAGGACCGGGACAAACAAAGCCAAAAACATTCAGTACTTC.

The chain recombines TRBV27 with TRBJ1-4, with 7 bases identical to TRBD1. J lost 7 bases, V lost 6 bases, and 11 bases had no gene match. Germline V lookup: CDR1 MNHEY, CDR2 SMNVEV (reference sequence). CDR3 length equals 15 residues. In nucleotides, the CDR3 is TGTGCCAGCAGCCGTGAGGGGAGGGGGCCTGAAAAACTGTTTTTT. This translates into CASSREGRGPEKLFF.

The chain recombines TRBV6-1 with TRBJ2-3; 8 bases are a match to TRBD2. This CDR3 spans 15 amino acids. V lost 0 bases, J lost 8 bases, and 7 bases stayed unmatched. Germline V lookup: CDR1 MNHNS, CDR2 SASEGT. Here the CDR3 reads CASSEASSGGATQYF. The CDR3 nucleotides read TGTGCCAGCAGTGAAGCATCAAGCGGGGGCGCTACGCAGTATTTT.

The V gene is TRBV7-9, the J gene TRBJ1-4; D call uncertain. V was shortened by 4 bases and J by 8 bases, with 17 bases between the two germline ends. The CDR3 extends over 15 amino acids. Germline CDR1 SEHNR, CDR2 FQNEAQ (reference sequence). The CDR3 loop is CASSSGRSITEKLFF. The CDR3 bases are TGTGCCAGCAGCTCTGGTAGATCTATAACCGAAAAACTGTTTTTT.

V usage is TRBV30 and J usage is TRBJ2-7; D remains unclear. CDR1 is GTSNPN and CDR2 is SVGIG in the germline V gene (reference sequence). The CDR3 covers 16 residues. V was trimmed by 3 bases and J by 0 bases, leaving 18 bases between them. The CDR3 reads CAWSGEYSDPSYEQYF. CDR3 DNA sequence: TGTGCCTGGAGCGGAGAATACTCCGACCCCTCCTACGAGCAGTACTTC.